A selection of T cell receptor beta chains follows, all from one sample in a study of Graves' ophthalmopathy and Graves' hyperthyroidism. MiXCR, run by TCRdb on the multiplex PCR reads, gives a single entry per CDR3 protein. The table shows about 700,000 distinct CDR3 sequences, with roughly two fifths occurring only once. The sequencing input was peripheral blood. These receptors were collected from an adult man with Graves' ophthalmopathy. Each CDR3 is given with its conserved first and last residue. D genes are given only for firm matches. For some rows the clone size is stated as once, few or many, or as a class when expanded; others skip it.

size,J,V,D,CDR3,DNA
.,TRBJ2-5,TRBV7-2,.,CASGRGTETQYF,TGTGCCAGCGGCCGGGGGACGGAGACCCAGTACTTC
.,TRBJ2-7,TRBV11-1,.,CASSRRFSYEQYF,TGTGCTAGCAGTAGGAGGTTCTCCTACGAGCAGTACTTC
many,TRBJ1-1,TRBV10-3,TRBD1,CAISEAGTDTEAFF,TGTGCCATCAGTGAGGCCGGGACAGACACTGAAGCTTTCTTT
.,TRBJ2-7,TRBV11-2,TRBD2,CASSTSGGDEQYF,TGTGCCAGCAGCACTAGCGGGGGGGACGAGCAGTACTTC
few,TRBJ2-2,TRBV29-1,TRBD2,CSVELGGVGGELFF,TGCAGCGTTGAATTGGGGGGGGTTGGCGGGGAGCTGTTTTTT
.,TRBJ1-1,TRBV20-1,.,CSASGQTGTEAFF,TGCAGTGCTAGTGGACAGACAGGCACTGAAGCTTTCTTT
.,TRBJ1-4,TRBV20-1,.,CSAGGRVREKLFF,TGCAGTGCCGGAGGGAGGGTTAGGGAAAAACTGTTTTTT
once,TRBJ1-5,TRBV2,.,CASVGSGASGQPQHF,TGTGCCAGCGTTGGTTCAGGGGCCTCAGGACAGCCCCAGCATTTT
many,TRBJ2-7,TRBV29-1,.,CSVETGVSYEQYF,TGCAGCGTTGAAACCGGAGTATCCTACGAGCAGTACTTC
.,TRBJ2-7,TRBV2,.,CASSRLETAFTNEQYF,TGTGCCAGCAGCCGTCTTGAGACAGCATTTACCAACGAGCAGTACTTC
few,TRBJ1-6,TRBV20-1,.,CSAGEEGSPLHF,TGCAGTGCTGGGGAAGAGGGTTCACCCCTCCACTTT
once,TRBJ2-1,TRBV29-1,TRBD2,CSVIAGYNEQFF,TGCAGCGTCATAGCGGGTTACAATGAGCAGTTCTTC
few,TRBJ2-7,TRBV7-9,.,CASSPRGGAKDYEQYF,TGTGCCAGCAGCCCAAGGGGGGGGGCGAAGGACTACGAGCAGTACTTC
few,TRBJ2-7,TRBV2,TRBD1,CASSDRGGNEQYF,TGTGCCAGCAGCGACAGGGGTGGGAACGAGCAGTACTTC
.,TRBJ1-2,TRBV5-4,.,CARSGGHGYGYTF,TGTGCCAGAAGCGGGGGGCACGGCTATGGCTACACCTTC
.,TRBJ2-5,TRBV2,.,CASSEYAGVVETQYF,TGTGCCAGCAGTGAATACGCAGGGGTAGTGGAGACCCAGTACTTC
few,TRBJ2-6,TRBV6-5,.,CASSSEGPGSSANVLTF,TGTGCCAGCAGTTCAGAGGGACCGGGATCTTCTGCCAACGTCCTGACTTTC
many,TRBJ2-7,TRBV12-3/TRBV12-4,.,CASSPLMDSQCSF,TGTGCCAGCAGCCCATTAATGGACAGCCAATGCAGCTTC
.,TRBJ2-5,TRBV30,.,CAWSVVETQYF,TGTGCCTGGAGTGTCGTCGAGACCCAGTACTTC
many,TRBJ1-4,TRBV7-9,.,CASSLQRGGEKLFF,TGTGCCAGCAGCTTACAGCGGGGTGGTGAAAAACTGTTTTTT
few,TRBJ1-1,TRBV10-3,.,CAISETGKNTEAFF,TGTGCCATCAGTGAGACAGGGAAGAACACTGAAGCTTTCTTT